These T cell receptor beta chains were read from a single sample in a study of T cells in tuberculosis. The assay was immunoSEQ multiplex PCR, and TCRdb's table has in-frame clones only and misses some. The sample holds 25,000 to 35,000 clones, about 91% seen once. The starting material was PBMCs, obtained at tuberculosis diagnosis. All receptors come from an adult with tuberculosis. Both conserved end residues are part of each CDR3. The order of the fields is D gene, clone size, J gene, V gene, CDR3 protein, CDR3 DNA. The D gene is left open where the match is weak. Clone size is not always given. Where it is, it says once, few, many or a class for expanded clones.

NA,NA,TRBJ1-2,TRBV13,CASSSGQSLRSYGYTF,TGTGCCAGCAGCTCTGGACAGAGCTTAAGAAGCTATGGCTACACCTTC
TRBD2,NA,TRBJ2-1,TRBV6-6,CASSHGTSGVGFF,TGTGCCAGCAGTCACGGGACTAGCGGGGTGGGGTTCTTC
NA,NA,TRBJ2-3,TRBV5-1,CASSFSLGGRDTQYF,TGCGCCAGCAGCTTTTCCCTAGGGGGTCGAGATACGCAGTATTTT
NA,NA,TRBJ1-1,TRBV11-2,CASSPRPRSTEAFF,TGTGCCAGCAGCCCCCGACCCCGGAGTACTGAAGCTTTCTTT
NA,NA,TRBJ1-4,TRBV6-6,CASSDTSTNEKLFF,TGTGCCAGCAGTGACACCTCAACTAATGAAAAACTGTTTTTT
NA,NA,TRBJ2-1,TRBV5-4,CASSLVPLNEQFF,TGTGCCAGCAGCTTGGTCCCTCTAAATGAGCAGTTCTTC
TRBD1,NA,TRBJ2-1,TRBV18,CASSGRTGEDEQFF,TGTGCCAGCTCGGGACGGACAGGGGAGGATGAGCAGTTCTTC
TRBD2,NA,TRBJ2-1,TRBV9,CASSETSDSYNEQFF,TGTGCCAGCAGCGAAACTAGCGACTCCTACAATGAGCAGTTCTTC
NA,NA,TRBJ2-7,TRBV5-4,CASSFAGGQGMDQYF,TGTGCCAGCAGCTTCGCCGGGGGGCAGGGTATGGATCAGTACTTC
NA,few,TRBJ1-1,TRBV14,CASSLGAVAFF,TGTGCCAGCAGCCTAGGAGCGGTAGCTTTCTTT
TRBD1,NA,TRBJ1-6,TRBV6-1,CASSERTGTPLHF,TGTGCCAGCAGTGAACGGACAGGTACGCCCCTCCACTTT
NA,NA,TRBJ1-5,TRBV9,CASSPGRNQPQHF,TGTGCCAGCAGCCCCGGTCGGAATCAGCCCCAGCATTTT
NA,once,TRBJ1-3,TRBV14,CASSQIPVYSGNTIYF,TGTGCCAGCAGCCAAATTCCGGTTTACTCTGGAAACACCATATATTTT
TRBD1,NA,TRBJ2-7,TRBV10-3,CAISEPGTGSSYEQYF,TGTGCCATCAGTGAGCCCGGGACAGGGAGCTCCTACGAGCAGTACTTC
TRBD1,NA,TRBJ2-7,TRBV5-6,CASSWGTGGREQYF,TGTGCCAGCAGCTGGGGAACAGGGGGTCGGGAGCAGTACTTC
NA,NA,TRBJ2-7,TRBV11-2,CASSSNLRTVEQYF,TGTGCCAGCAGCTCTAACCTAAGGACTGTTGAGCAGTACTTC
NA,NA,TRBJ1-1,TRBV28,CASSNSRDLFTEAFF,TGTGCCAGCAGCAACAGCAGGGATTTGTTCACTGAAGCTTTCTTT
TRBD2,once,TRBJ2-3,TRBV2,CASPGGAGASSTDTQYF,TGTGCCAGCCCCGGGGGGGCGGGGGCGTCTAGCACAGATACGCAGTATTTT
NA,NA,TRBJ1-2,TRBV6-5,CASSSLGGSYGYTF,TGTGCCAGCAGTTCCCTAGGGGGTAGCTATGGCTACACCTTC
NA,NA,TRBJ1-1,TRBV5-5,CASSLAGMNTEAFF,TGTGCCAGCAGCTTGGCAGGGATGAACACTGAAGCTTTCTTT
NA,NA,TRBJ1-2,TRBV19,CASSISESIYGYTF,TGTGCCAGTAGTATAAGCGAAAGCATCTATGGCTACACCTTC
NA,NA,TRBJ1-3,TRBV7-9,CASSPDRGNTIYF,TGTGCCAGCAGCCCAGACAGAGGAAACACCATATATTTT
NA,NA,TRBJ2-5,TRBV7-2,CASSLGGVGETQYF,TGTGCCAGCAGCCTAGGGGGGGTAGGAGAGACCCAGTACTTC
NA,NA,TRBJ1-1,TRBV5-1,CASSLSHWPPNTEAFF,TGCGCCAGCAGCTTAAGTCATTGGCCCCCGAACACTGAAGCTTTCTTT
NA,NA,TRBJ1-5,TRBV6-5,CASPLNQPQHF,TGTGCCAGCCCCCTGAATCAGCCCCAGCATTTT
TRBD2,once,TRBJ2-1,TRBV11-3,CASSLRLKRGPHNEQFF,TGTGCCAGCAGCCTTCGTCTAAAGCGGGGGCCCCACAATGAGCAGTTCTTC
TRBD1,once,TRBJ2-7,TRBV5-4,CASQSRTGLYEQYF,TGTGCCAGCCAGAGTAGGACAGGGCTCTACGAGCAGTACTTC
NA,NA,TRBJ2-1,TRBV6-1,CASSPFSRTHNEQFF,TGTGCCAGCAGCCCGTTCTCCAGGACACACAATGAGCAGTTCTTC
NA,NA,TRBJ1-4,TRBV5-4,CASSLGGNNEKLFF,TGTGCCAGCAGCTTGGGAGGGAATAATGAAAAACTGTTTTTT
NA,once,TRBJ2-1,TRBV30,CAWRRGLREQFF,TGTGCCTGGAGACGAGGGCTCAGAGAGCAGTTCTTC
NA,NA,TRBJ1-2,TRBV18,CASSPGRGSGYTF,TGTGCCAGCTCACCGGGGCGGGGGAGCGGCTACACCTTC
TRBD1,NA,TRBJ1-2,TRBV27,CASRRTGNYGYTF,TGTGCCAGCAGACGGACAGGGAACTATGGCTACACCTTC
NA,NA,TRBJ2-2,TRBV9,CASSVGGWHSNTGELFF,TGTGCCAGCAGCGTAGGAGGATGGCACTCGAACACCGGGGAGCTGTTTTTT
TRBD2,NA,TRBJ2-7,TRBV2,CASSVLLAGVGEQYF,TGTGCCAGCAGTGTGTTACTAGCGGGAGTCGGGGAGCAGTACTTC
NA,NA,TRBJ1-6,TRBV2,CASSERNVNNSPLHF,TGTGCCAGCAGTGAGCGAAACGTTAATAATTCACCCCTCCACTTT
TRBD2,once,TRBJ2-7,TRBV18,CASSLPGGVAGEQYF,TGTGCCAGCTCACTCCCGGGGGGAGTGGCTGGCGAGCAGTACTTC
NA,once,TRBJ2-7,TRBV7-8,CASKGGSHYEQYF,TGTGCCAGCAAGGGGGGGAGTCACTACGAGCAGTACTTC
TRBD2,NA,TRBJ2-1,TRBV13,CASSLGTGGGEQFF,TGTGCCAGCAGCTTAGGAACGGGGGGTGGTGAGCAGTTCTTC
NA,NA,TRBJ1-1,TRBV19,CASSAKAGTEAFF,TGTGCCAGTAGCGCCAAGGCGGGCACTGAAGCTTTCTTT
TRBD1,NA,TRBJ2-5,TRBV30,CAGMTGTGFFETQYF,TGTGCTGGGATGACCGGGACAGGGTTTTTCGAGACCCAGTACTTC
TRBD2,once,TRBJ2-3,TRBV9,CASSVPAGGTFSTDTQYF,TGTGCCAGCAGCGTACCCGCGGGGGGAACTTTTAGCACAGATACGCAGTATTTT
NA,NA,TRBJ1-3,TRBV7-2,CASSLGRPGDGGNTIYF,TGTGCCAGCAGCTTAGGGCGGCCAGGGGATGGTGGAAACACCATATATTTT
NA,NA,TRBJ1-1,TRBV15,CATSRVSRGSTEAFF,TGTGCCACCAGCAGAGTCAGCCGGGGGAGCACTGAAGCTTTCTTT
TRBD1,NA,TRBJ1-4,TRBV5-1,CASSIGTGREKLFF,TGCGCCAGCAGCATAGGGACAGGGCGAGAAAAACTGTTTTTT
NA,NA,TRBJ2-4,TRBV28,CASSPDLAKNIQYF,TGTGCCAGCAGTCCAGATTTAGCCAAAAACATTCAGTACTTC
NA,few,TRBJ1-1,TRBV19,CASSIAENTEAFF,TGTGCCAGTAGTATAGCAGAGAACACTGAAGCTTTCTTT
NA,NA,TRBJ1-2,TRBV19,CASSIGRGDGYTF,TGTGCCAGTAGTATAGGCAGGGGTGACGGCTACACCTTC
NA,NA,TRBJ1-3,TRBV19,CASSTAALGSGNTIYF,TGTGCCAGTAGTACCGCGGCGCTAGGCTCTGGAAACACCATATATTTT
NA,few,TRBJ2-6,TRBV5-4,CAPEDSGANVLTF,TGTGCCCCTGAGGACTCTGGGGCCAACGTCCTGACTTTC
NA,NA,TRBJ1-1,TRBV2,CASSVGVVAEAFF,TGTGCCAGCAGTGTCGGGGTCGTCGCTGAAGCTTTCTTT
TRBD1,NA,TRBJ2-1,TRBV7-8,CASSRFTGGNPYNEQFF,TGTGCCAGCAGCCGCTTTACAGGGGGGAATCCCTACAATGAGCAGTTCTTC
NA,once,TRBJ2-3,TRBV6-5,CASSYSAGGLGTQYF,TGTGCCAGCAGTTACTCGGCTGGGGGGTTGGGTACGCAGTATTTT